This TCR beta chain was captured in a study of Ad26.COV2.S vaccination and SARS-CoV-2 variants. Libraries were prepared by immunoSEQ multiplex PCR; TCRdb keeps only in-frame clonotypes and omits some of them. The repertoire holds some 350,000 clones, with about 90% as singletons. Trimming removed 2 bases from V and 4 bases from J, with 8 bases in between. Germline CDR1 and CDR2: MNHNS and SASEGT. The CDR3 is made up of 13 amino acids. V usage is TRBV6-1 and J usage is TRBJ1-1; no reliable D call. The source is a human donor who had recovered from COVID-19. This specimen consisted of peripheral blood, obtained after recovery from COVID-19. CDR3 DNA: TGTGCCAGCAGTGAACGGCGAGGCACTGAAGCTTTCTTT. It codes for CASSERRGTEAFF.